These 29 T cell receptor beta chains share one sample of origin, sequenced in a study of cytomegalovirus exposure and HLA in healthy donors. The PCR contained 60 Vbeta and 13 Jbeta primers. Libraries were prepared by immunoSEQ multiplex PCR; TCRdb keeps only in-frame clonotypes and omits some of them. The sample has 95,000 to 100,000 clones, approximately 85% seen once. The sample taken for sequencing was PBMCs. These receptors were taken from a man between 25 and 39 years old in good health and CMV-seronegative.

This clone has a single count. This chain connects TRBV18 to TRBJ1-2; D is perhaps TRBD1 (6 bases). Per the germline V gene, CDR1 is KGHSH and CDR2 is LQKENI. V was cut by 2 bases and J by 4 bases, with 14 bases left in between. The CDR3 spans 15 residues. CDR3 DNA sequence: TGTGCCAGCTCACCAGAACAGGGTACCTCCTATGGCTACACCTTC. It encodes CASSPEQGTSYGYTF.

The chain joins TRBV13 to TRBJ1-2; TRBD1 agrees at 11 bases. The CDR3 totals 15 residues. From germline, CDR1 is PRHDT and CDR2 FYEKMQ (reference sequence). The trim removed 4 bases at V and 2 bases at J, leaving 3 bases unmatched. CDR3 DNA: TGTGCCAGCAGCTCCTGGGACAGGGGGAACTATGGCTACACCTTC. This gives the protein CASSSWDRGNYGYTF.

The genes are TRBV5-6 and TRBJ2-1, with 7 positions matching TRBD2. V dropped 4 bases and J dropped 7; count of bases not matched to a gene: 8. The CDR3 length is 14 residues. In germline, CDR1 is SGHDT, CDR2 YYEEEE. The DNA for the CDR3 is TGTGCCAGCAGCGGGGGGAGGGCTCGGAATGAGCAGTTCTTC. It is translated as CASSGGRARNEQFF.

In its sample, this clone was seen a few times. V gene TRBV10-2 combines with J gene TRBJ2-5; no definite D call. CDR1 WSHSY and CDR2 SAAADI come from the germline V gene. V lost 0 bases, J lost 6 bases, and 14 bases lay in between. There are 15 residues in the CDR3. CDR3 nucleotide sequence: TGCGCCAGCAGTGAGTCGTTAGCCGGCTGGCAGACCCAGTACTTC. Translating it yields CASSESLAGWQTQYF.

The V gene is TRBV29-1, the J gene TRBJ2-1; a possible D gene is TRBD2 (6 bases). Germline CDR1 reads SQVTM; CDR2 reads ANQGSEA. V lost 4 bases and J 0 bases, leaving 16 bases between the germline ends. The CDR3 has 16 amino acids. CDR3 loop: CSVGPSGLSSYNEQFF. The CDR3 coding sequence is TGCAGCGTTGGTCCTTCGGGACTGAGCTCCTACAATGAGCAGTTCTTC.

In DNA form, the CDR3 reads TGTGCCAGCAGTGAAGCGAGACAACAAGAGACCCAGTACTTC. Translation gives CASSEARQQETQYF. This chain links TRBV6-1 with TRBJ2-5; D uncertain. CDR1 and CDR2 (germline): MNHNS, SASEGT. The germline V and J ends were trimmed by 0 bases and 2 bases, with 7 bases remaining between them. This CDR3 comprises 14 residues.

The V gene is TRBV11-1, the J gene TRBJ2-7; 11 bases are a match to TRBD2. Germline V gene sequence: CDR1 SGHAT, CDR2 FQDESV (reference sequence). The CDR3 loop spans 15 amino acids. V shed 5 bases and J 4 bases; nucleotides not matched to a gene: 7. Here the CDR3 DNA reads TGTGCCAGCAGCGAGCGACTAGCGGGAAGGTACGAGCAGTACTTC. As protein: CASSERLAGRYEQYF.

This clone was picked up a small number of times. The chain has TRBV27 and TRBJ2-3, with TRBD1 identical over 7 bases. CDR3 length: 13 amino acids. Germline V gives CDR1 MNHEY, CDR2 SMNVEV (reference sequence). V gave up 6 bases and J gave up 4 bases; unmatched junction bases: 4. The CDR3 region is CASSRQGADTQYF. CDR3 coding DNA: TGTGCCAGCAGCAGACAGGGCGCAGATACGCAGTATTTT.

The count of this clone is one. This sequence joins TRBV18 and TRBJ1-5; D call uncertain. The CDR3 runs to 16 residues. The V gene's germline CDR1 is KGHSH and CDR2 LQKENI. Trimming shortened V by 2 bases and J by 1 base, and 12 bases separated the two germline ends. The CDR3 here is CASSPSKIMSNQPQHF. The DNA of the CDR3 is TGTGCCAGCTCACCATCTAAGATTATGAGCAATCAGCCCCAGCATTTT.

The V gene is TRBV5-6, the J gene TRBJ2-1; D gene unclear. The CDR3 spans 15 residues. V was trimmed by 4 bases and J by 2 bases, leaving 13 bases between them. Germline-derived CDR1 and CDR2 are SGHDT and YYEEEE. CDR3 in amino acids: CASSPRGLAYNEQFF. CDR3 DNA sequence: TGTGCCAGCAGCCCCCGTGGCCTCGCCTACAATGAGCAGTTCTTC.

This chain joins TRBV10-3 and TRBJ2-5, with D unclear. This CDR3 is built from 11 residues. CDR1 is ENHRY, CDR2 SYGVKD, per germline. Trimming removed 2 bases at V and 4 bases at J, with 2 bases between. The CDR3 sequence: CAISELETQYF. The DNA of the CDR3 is TGTGCCATCAGTGAGCTAGAGACCCAGTACTTC.

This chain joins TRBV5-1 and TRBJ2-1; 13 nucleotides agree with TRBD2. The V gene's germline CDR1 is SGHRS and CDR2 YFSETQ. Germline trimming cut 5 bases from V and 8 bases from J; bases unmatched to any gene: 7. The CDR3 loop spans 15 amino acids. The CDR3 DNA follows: TGCGCCAGCAGTTATGGACTAGCGGGAGTTGATGAGCAGTTCTTC. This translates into CASSYGLAGVDEQFF. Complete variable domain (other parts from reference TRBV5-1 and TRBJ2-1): KAGVTQTPRYLIKTRGQQVTLSCSPISGHRSVSWYQQTPGQGLQFLFEYFSETQRNKGNFPGRFSGRQFSNSRSEMNVSTLELGDSALYLCASSYGLAGVDEQFFGPGTRLTVL.

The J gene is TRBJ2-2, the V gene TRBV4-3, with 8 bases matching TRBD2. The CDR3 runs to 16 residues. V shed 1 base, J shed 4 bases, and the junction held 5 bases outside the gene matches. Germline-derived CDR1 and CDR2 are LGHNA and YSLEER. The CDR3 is CASSQVWLAGTGELFF. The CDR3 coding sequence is TGCGCCAGCAGCCAAGTTTGGCTAGCGGGCACCGGGGAGCTGTTTTTT.

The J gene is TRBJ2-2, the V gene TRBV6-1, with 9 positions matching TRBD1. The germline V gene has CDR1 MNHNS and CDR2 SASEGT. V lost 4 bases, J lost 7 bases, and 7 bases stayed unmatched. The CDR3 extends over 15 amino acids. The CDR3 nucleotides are TGTGCCAGCAGTGGCCGGGACAGGGAAGTCGGGGAGCTGTTTTTT. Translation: CASSGRDREVGELFF.

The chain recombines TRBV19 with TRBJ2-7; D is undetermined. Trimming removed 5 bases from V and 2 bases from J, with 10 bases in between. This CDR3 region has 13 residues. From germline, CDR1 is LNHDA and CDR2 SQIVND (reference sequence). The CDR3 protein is CASSPDNTYEQYF. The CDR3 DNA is TGTGCCAGTAGTCCCGACAATACCTACGAGCAGTACTTC. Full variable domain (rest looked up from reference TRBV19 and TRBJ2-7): DGGITQSPKYLFRKEGQNVTLSCEQNLNHDAMYWYRQDPGQGLRLIYYSQIVNDFQKGDIAEGYSVSREKKESFPLTVTSAQKNPTAFYLCASSPDNTYEQYFGPGTRLTVT.

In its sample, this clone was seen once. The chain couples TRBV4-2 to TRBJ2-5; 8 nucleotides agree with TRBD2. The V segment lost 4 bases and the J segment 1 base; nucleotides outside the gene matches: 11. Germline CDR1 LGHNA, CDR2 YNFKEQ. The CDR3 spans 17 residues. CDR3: CASSPKRASGPQETQYF. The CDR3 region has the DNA TGTGCCAGCAGCCCAAAGCGGGCTAGCGGGCCCCAAGAGACCCAGTACTTC.

This CDR3 is CASSELKSIEAFF. CDR3 nucleotide sequence: TGTGCCAGCAGTGAACTCAAATCAATTGAGGCTTTCTTT. The rearrangement links TRBV2 to TRBJ1-1; D remains ambiguous. Looked up from germline, CDR1 is SNHLY and CDR2 is FYNNEI. V was trimmed by 2 bases and J by 11 bases, leaving 15 bases between them. The CDR3 runs to 13 residues. Using reference TRBV2 and TRBJ1-1 for the parts outside the CDR3, the full variable domain is EPEVTQTPSHQVTQMGQEVILRCVPISNHLYFYWYRQILGQKVEFLVSFYNNEISEKSEIFDDQFSVERPDGSNFTLKIRSTKLEDSAMYFCASSELKSIEAFFGQGTRLTVV.

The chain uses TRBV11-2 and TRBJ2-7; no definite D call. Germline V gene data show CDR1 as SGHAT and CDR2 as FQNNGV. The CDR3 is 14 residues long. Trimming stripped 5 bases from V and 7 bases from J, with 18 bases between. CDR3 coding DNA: TGTGCCAGCAGCCCCCTGGCGGATTTTAGGGAGCAGTACTTC. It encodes CASSPLADFREQYF.

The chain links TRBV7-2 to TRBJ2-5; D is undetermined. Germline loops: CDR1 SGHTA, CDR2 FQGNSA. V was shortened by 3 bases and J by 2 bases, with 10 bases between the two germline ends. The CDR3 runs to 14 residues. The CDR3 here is CASSFTNIQETQYF. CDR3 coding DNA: TGTGCCAGCAGCTTCACTAACATTCAAGAGACCCAGTACTTC. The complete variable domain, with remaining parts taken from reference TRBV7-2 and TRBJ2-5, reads GAGVSQSPSNKVTEKGKDVELRCDPISGHTALYWYRQSLGQGLEFLIYFQGNSAPDKSGLPSDRFSAERTGGSVSTLTIQRTQQEDSAVYLCASSFTNIQETQYFGPGTRLLVL.

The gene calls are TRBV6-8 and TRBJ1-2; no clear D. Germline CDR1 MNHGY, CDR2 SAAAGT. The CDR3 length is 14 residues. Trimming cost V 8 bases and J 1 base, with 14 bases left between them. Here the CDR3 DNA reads TGTGCCAGCCAAGGACTGAAAGGTAACTATGGCTACACCTTC. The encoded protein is CASQGLKGNYGYTF.

CDR3: CAWGPGVNTGELFF. For the CDR3, the DNA is TGTGCCTGGGGACCCGGGGTAAACACCGGGGAGCTGTTTTTT. The chain joins TRBV30 to TRBJ2-2, with a tentative D call TRBD2 (5 bases). Trimming took 5 bases from V and 2 from J, leaving 12 bases between them. The CDR3 spans 14 residues. From germline, CDR1 is GTSNPN and CDR2 SVGIG (reference sequence).

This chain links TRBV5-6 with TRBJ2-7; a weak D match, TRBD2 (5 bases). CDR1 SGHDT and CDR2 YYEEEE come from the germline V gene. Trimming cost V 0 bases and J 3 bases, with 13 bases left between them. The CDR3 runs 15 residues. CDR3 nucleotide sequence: TGTGCCAGCAGCTTGGATCCCGGGGTCCGCTACGAGCAGTACTTC. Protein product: CASSLDPGVRYEQYF.

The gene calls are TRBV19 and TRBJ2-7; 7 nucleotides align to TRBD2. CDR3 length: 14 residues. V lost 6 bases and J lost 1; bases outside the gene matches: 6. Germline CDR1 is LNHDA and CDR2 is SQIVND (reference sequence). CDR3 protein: CASRALAASYEQYF. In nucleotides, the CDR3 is TGTGCCAGTAGGGCCCTAGCGGCTTCCTACGAGCAGTACTTC.

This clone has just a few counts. The CDR3 loop is CASSPGLAGGQETQYF. The CDR3, as DNA: TGTGCCAGCAGCCCTGGACTAGCGGGAGGGCAAGAGACCCAGTACTTC. V usage is TRBV4-2 and J usage is TRBJ2-5, with 15 bases identical to TRBD2. J lost 2 bases, V lost 4 bases, and 2 bases had no gene match. The length of the CDR3 is 16 residues. The germline CDR1 and CDR2 sequences are LGHNA and YNFKEQ.

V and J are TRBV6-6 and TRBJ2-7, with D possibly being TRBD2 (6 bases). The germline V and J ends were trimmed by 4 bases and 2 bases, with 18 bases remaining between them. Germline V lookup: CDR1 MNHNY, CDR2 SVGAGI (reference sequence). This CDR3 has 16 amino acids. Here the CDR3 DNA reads TGTGCCAGCAGTTTACTTAGGTCTAGCGAAGCCTACGAGCAGTACTTC. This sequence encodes CASSLLRSSEAYEQYF.

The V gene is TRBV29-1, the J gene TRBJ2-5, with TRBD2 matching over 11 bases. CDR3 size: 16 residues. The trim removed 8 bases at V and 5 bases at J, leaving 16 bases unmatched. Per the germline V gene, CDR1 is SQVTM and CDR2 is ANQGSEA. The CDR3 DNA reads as TGCAGCCTAACCATACGACTAGCGGGATTGGAGGAGACCCAGTACTTC. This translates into CSLTIRLAGLEETQYF. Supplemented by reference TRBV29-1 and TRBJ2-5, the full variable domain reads SAVISQKPSRDICQRGTSLTIQCQVDSQVTMMFWYRQQPGQSLTLIATANQGSEATYESGFVIDKFPISRPNLTFSTLTVSNMSPEDSSIYLCSLTIRLAGLEETQYFGPGTRLLVL.

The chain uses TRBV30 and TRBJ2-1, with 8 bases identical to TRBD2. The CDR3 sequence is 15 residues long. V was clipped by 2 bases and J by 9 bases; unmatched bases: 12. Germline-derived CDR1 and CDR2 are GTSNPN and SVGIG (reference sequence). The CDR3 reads CAWSIPGGLLLEQFF. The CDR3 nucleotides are TGTGCCTGGAGTATCCCGGGGGGGCTTTTGCTTGAGCAGTTCTTC.

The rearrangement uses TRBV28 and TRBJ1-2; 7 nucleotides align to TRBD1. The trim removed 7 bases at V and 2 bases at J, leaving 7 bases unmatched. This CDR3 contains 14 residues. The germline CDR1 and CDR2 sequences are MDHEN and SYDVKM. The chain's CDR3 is CASIVGGGNYGYTF. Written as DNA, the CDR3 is TGTGCCAGCATAGTAGGGGGCGGAAACTATGGCTACACCTTC.

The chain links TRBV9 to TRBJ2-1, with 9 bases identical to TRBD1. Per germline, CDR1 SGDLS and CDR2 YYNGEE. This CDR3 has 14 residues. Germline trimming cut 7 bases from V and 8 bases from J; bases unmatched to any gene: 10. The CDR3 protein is CASQPQQGAYEQFF. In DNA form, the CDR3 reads TGTGCCAGCCAGCCCCAACAGGGGGCCTATGAGCAGTTCTTC.